Listed here are 18 T cell receptor beta chains from one sample, sequenced in a study of shared clonotypes between healthy human individuals. Profiled with immunoSEQ multiplex PCR; TCRdb holds only in-frame clones, not every one. The table records under 1,100,000 clones, 70% to 80% of them present only once. Sequences were obtained from memory CD4+ T cells from PBMCs. The subset denotes: CD45RA-negative fraction. These receptors were taken from a young man in good health. Some clones in this sample may be carry-over from other donors' samples.

This clone was recorded a few times. Different DNA sequences within this sample yield the same CDR3. This chain connects TRBV4-2 to TRBJ1-1; tentatively, D is TRBD1 (5 bases). V lost 1 base and J lost 3, with 12 bases in between. The CDR3 runs to 15 residues. The germline V gene encodes CDR1 LGHNA and CDR2 YNFKEQ. The CDR3 bases are TGTGCCAGCAGCCAAGTTTCCAGGGTGGACACTGAAGCTTTCTTT. As protein: CASSQVSRVDTEAFF.

The chain has TRBV6-5 and TRBJ1-2; D unresolved. Germline assignment: CDR1 MNHEY and CDR2 SVGAGI. The ends were cut back, 0 bases at V and 6 bases at J, with 8 bases in the middle. This CDR3 spans 13 amino acids. The CDR3 here is CASSYSGLDGYTF. The CDR3 DNA sequence: TGTGCCAGCAGTTACTCAGGGTTAGATGGCTACACCTTC.

This clone was detected once. The gene calls are TRBV18 and TRBJ2-7, with a possible D match to TRBD1 (5 bases). The germline gives CDR1 KGHSH, CDR2 LQKENI. The ends were cut back, 1 base at V and 3 bases at J, with 13 bases in the middle. This CDR3 is built from 15 residues. CDR3 coding DNA: TGTGCCAGCTCACCACAAGGACAACCGGGCTACGAGCAGTACTTC. This encodes CASSPQGQPGYEQYF.

The V gene is TRBV6-6, the J gene TRBJ2-7, with D perhaps matching TRBD2 (6 bases). Germline V gene data show CDR1 as MNHNY and CDR2 as SVGAGI (reference sequence). The CDR3 length is 14 residues. Trimming cost V 0 bases and J 7 bases, with 13 bases left between them. The CDR3 region is CASSYSLVGGEQYF. The CDR3 region has the DNA TGTGCCAGCAGTTACTCTCTGGTCGGGGGAGAGCAGTACTTC.

The chain employs TRBV30 and TRBJ2-3; the D gene could be TRBD1 or TRBD2 (5 bases each). Germline V lookup: CDR1 GTSNPN, CDR2 SVGIG (reference sequence). The length of the CDR3 is 16 residues. The germline V and J ends were trimmed by 1 base and 4 bases, with 18 bases remaining between them. The CDR3: CAWSAGFGGEADTQYF. DNA of the CDR3: TGTGCCTGGAGTGCAGGCTTTGGGGGAGAGGCAGATACGCAGTATTTT.

The gene calls are TRBV7-2 and TRBJ2-1, with unresolved D. CDR3 length equals 13 residues. Germline V lookup: CDR1 SGHTA, CDR2 FQGNSA. Trimming shortened V by 4 bases and J by 9 bases, and 13 bases separated the two germline ends. In DNA, the CDR3 is TGTGCCAGCAGCTCCAACAAGGGTGGTGAGCAGTTCTTC. This sequence encodes CASSSNKGGEQFF.

This clone was recorded at least ten times. The chain couples TRBV7-2 to TRBJ2-5, with D maybe TRBD2 (6 bases). This CDR3 comprises 16 residues. Trimming pared 2 bases from V and 7 bases from J, leaving 20 bases between. The V gene's germline CDR1 is SGHTA and CDR2 FQGNSA. The CDR3 DNA sequence: TGTGCCAGCAGCTTAATGCAGGTTCGGGGAGGAAGGACCCAGTACTTC. This codes for CASSLMQVRGGRTQYF.

Concerning this clone: Different DNA sequences within this sample yield the same CDR3. The chain is built from TRBV28 and TRBJ1-4; the D gene is possibly TRBD1 (5 bases). The CDR3 spans 14 residues. Germline loops: CDR1 MDHEN, CDR2 SYDVKM. Trimming shortened V by 5 bases and J by 7 bases, and 14 bases separated the two germline ends. CDR3 bases: TGTGCCAGCAGTCCAGACGGTGGGGGTGAAAAACTGTTTTTT. Residues: CASSPDGGGEKLFF.

The J gene is TRBJ2-1, the V gene TRBV10-3; TRBD2 matches 7 bases. The trim removed 4 bases at V and 2 bases at J, leaving 2 bases unmatched. The CDR3 has 14 amino acids. Per the germline V gene, CDR1 is ENHRY and CDR2 is SYGVKD. The CDR3: CAISGGRTYNEQFF. Here the CDR3 DNA reads TGTGCCATCAGTGGCGGGAGAACCTACAATGAGCAGTTCTTC.

The CDR3 loop is CSVRPGYNYGYTF. CDR3 DNA sequence: TGCAGCGTTCGTCCAGGGTATAACTATGGCTACACCTTC. The gene calls are TRBV29-1 and TRBJ1-2; perhaps TRBD1 as D (5 bases). The CDR3 has 13 residues. V lost 5 bases and J 1 base, leaving 11 bases between the germline ends. CDR1 SQVTM and CDR2 ANQGSEA come from the germline V gene.

This rearrangement joins TRBV2 to TRBJ1-2; D is unresolved. Looked up from germline, CDR1 is SNHLY and CDR2 is FYNNEI. V gave up 0 bases and J gave up 2 bases, with 13 bases separating them. The CDR3 loop spans 16 amino acids. The CDR3 sequence: CASSEAQVGVNYGYTF. CDR3 coding DNA: TGTGCCAGCAGTGAAGCGCAGGTCGGGGTGAACTATGGCTACACCTTC.

The count of this clone is one. This rearrangement joins TRBV5-1 to TRBJ2-7; 9 bases match TRBD1. With 3 bases clipped from V and 2 bases from J, the junction kept 6 bases outside the gene matches. Germline V CDR1 and CDR2: SGHRS, YFSETQ. The CDR3 length is 15 residues. CDR3 amino acids: CASSWGQGGAYEQYF. For the CDR3, the DNA is TGCGCCAGCAGCTGGGGACAGGGCGGAGCCTACGAGCAGTACTTC. Combining the CDR3 with reference TRBV5-1 and TRBJ2-7 gives the whole variable domain KAGVTQTPRYLIKTRGQQVTLSCSPISGHRSVSWYQQTPGQGLQFLFEYFSETQRNKGNFPGRFSGRQFSNSRSEMNVSTLELGDSALYLCASSWGQGGAYEQYFGPGTRLTVT.

The chain recombines TRBV6-5 with TRBJ2-2, with TRBD2 as a possible D gene (5 bases). Per the germline V gene, CDR1 is MNHEY and CDR2 is SVGAGI. The length of the CDR3 is 16 residues. The germline V and J ends were trimmed by 6 bases and 0 bases, with 14 bases remaining between them. The CDR3 bases are TGTGCCAGCAGGTACGGACTTCTTTCGAACACCGGGGAGCTGTTTTTT. Protein: CASRYGLLSNTGELFF.

This chain connects TRBV15 to TRBJ1-5, with a possible D match to TRBD1 (5 bases). V was cut by 1 base and J by 0 bases, with 13 bases left in between. The CDR3 sequence is 17 residues long. Germline CDR1 is LNHNV and CDR2 is YYDKDF (reference sequence). In DNA form, the CDR3 reads TGTGCCACCAGCAGAGGGGACGGGGGGAATAGCAATCAGCCCCAGCATTTT. Its protein product is CATSRGDGGNSNQPQHF.

This clone was picked up a small number of times. The chain joins TRBV5-4 to TRBJ1-2, with 7 nucleotides matching TRBD1. In germline, CDR1 is SGHNT, CDR2 YYREEE (reference sequence). CDR3 size: 14 residues. The ends lost 2 bases at V and 5 bases at J; junction bases unmatched: 6. The CDR3 nucleotides read TGTGCCAGCAGCTTCCCGGACAGGCAATATGGCTACACCTTC. It translates to CASSFPDRQYGYTF.

The chain carries TRBV7-9 and TRBJ2-3; the match to TRBD1 covers 8 bases. The J segment lost 4 bases and the V segment lost 5 bases, leaving 5 bases of the junction unmatched. The CDR3 contains 14 residues. CDR1 is SEHNR and CDR2 is FQNEAQ in the germline V gene (reference sequence). The CDR3 protein is CASSPQTGADTQYF. CDR3 sequence (DNA): TGTGCCAGCAGCCCGCAGACAGGGGCAGATACGCAGTATTTT.

Comments on this clone: Possible read error: a much larger clone is one base away. At the DNA level, this CDR3 is encoded by other sequences in the same sample as well. The rearrangement joins TRBV15 to TRBJ1-2; 7 bases line up with TRBD1. Germline assignment: CDR1 LNHNV and CDR2 YYDKDF (reference sequence). The J segment lost 5 bases and the V segment lost 0 bases, leaving 3 bases of the junction unmatched. The CDR3 runs to 14 residues. The chain's CDR3 is CATSRDQGQYGYTF. CDR3 sequence (DNA): TGTGCCACCAGCAGAGACCAGGGACAGTATGGCTACACCTTC.

The chain uses TRBV14 and TRBJ1-2, with 9 bases fitting TRBD1. J was trimmed by 7 bases and V by 4 bases; bases with no gene match: 16. The germline V gene encodes CDR1 SGHDN and CDR2 FVKESK. This CDR3 comprises 17 residues. CDR3 region: CASSPRDRVARGSGYTF. The CDR3 region has the DNA TGTGCCAGCAGCCCCCGGGACAGGGTTGCTAGGGGGAGTGGCTACACCTTC. The variable domain in full, completed from reference TRBV14 and TRBJ1-2, reads EAGVTQFPSHSVIEKGQTVTLRCDPISGHDNLYWYRRVMGKEIKFLLHFVKESKQDESGMPNNRFLAERTGGTYSTLKVQPAELEDSGVYFCASSPRDRVARGSGYTFGSGTRLTVV.